This T cell receptor beta chain was sequenced in a study of Graves' ophthalmopathy and Graves' hyperthyroidism. Study-level points and caveats: Most clonotypes expanded in thyroid above 0.001 frequency were present in blood too.

Amplification from RNA transcripts yielded the TCR beta CDR3 regions. The library came from an HTBI-primed first-round RT-PCR and a second-round multiplex PCR. In TCRdb, the multiplex PCR reads were re-called with MiXCR into one record per CDR3 protein. Of over 650,000 distinct CDR3 sequences in the sample, about 38% were seen once. Researchers turned away patients with other autoimmune diseases, uncontrolled infections, pregnancy or lactation. Orbital computed tomography and thyroid ultrasound, along with TRAb, serum thyroxine and clinical symptoms, underpinned diagnosis. Comments on this clonotype: What it recognizes is unknown.

V was pared by 5 bases and J by 5 bases, with 18 bases between. CDR1 is DFQATT, CDR2 SNEGSKA, per germline (reference sequence). The CDR3 consists of 14 residues. This clonotype originated in an adult man with Graves' ophthalmopathy. This chain links TRBV20-1 with TRBJ2-5; D possibly matches TRBD1 or TRBD2 (5 bases each). Sequenced material: peripheral blood. The DNA of the CDR3 is TGCAGTGCTGCCCGGGGCCTCAGTTATGAGACCCAGTACTTC. Translating gives CSAARGLSYETQYF.